The 20 T cell receptor beta chains presented below share a single source sample, sequenced in a study of identical twins. TCRdb recomputed calls from the 5' RACE reads with MiXCR, one row per CDR3 protein. The sample carries some 730,000 distinct CDR3 sequences, roughly 20% recorded once. The same data also went into a second study, on T cells expressing NK-cell markers.

Sequenced sample: PBMCs. These receptors originate from a woman in her late teens or twenties in good health.

The sample holds a few counts of this clonotype. J is TRBJ2-1 and V is TRBV5-6; 8 bases agree with TRBD2. Germline V CDR1 and CDR2: SGHDT, YYEEEE. With 1 base clipped from V and 9 bases from J, the junction kept 6 bases outside the gene matches. The CDR3 extends over 14 amino acids. CDR3 bases: TGTGCCAGCAGCTTGCCCGGGAGGGTAGGTGAGCAGTTCTTC. It specifies CASSLPGRVGEQFF. Full variable domain (outside the CDR3, taken from reference TRBV5-6 and TRBJ2-1): DAGVTQSPTHLIKTRGQQVTLRCSPKSGHDTVSWYQQALGQGPQFIFQYYEEEERQRGNFPDRFSGHQFPNYSSELNVNALLLGDSALYLCASSLPGRVGEQFFGPGTRLTVL.

This clonotype was counted ten times or more. The CDR3 here is CASSPTGNTGELFF. As DNA, the CDR3 is TGCGCCAGCAGCCCCACAGGGAACACCGGGGAGCTGTTTTTT. The gene calls are TRBV5-1 and TRBJ2-2; D might be TRBD1 (5 bases). V was trimmed by 4 bases and J by 1 base, leaving 8 bases between them. The CDR3 consists of 14 residues. Germline CDR1 SGHRS, CDR2 YFSETQ.

The chain is built from TRBV13 and TRBJ1-5; possible D gene TRBD1, 5 bases. Germline loops: CDR1 PRHDT, CDR2 FYEKMQ (reference sequence). The V end lost 5 bases, the J end lost 4 bases, and 9 bases lay between the germline ends. This CDR3 is built from 13 residues. The CDR3 DNA sequence: TGTGCCAGCAGCCCAGGGATAAATCAGCCCCAGCATTTT. Amino acids: CASSPGINQPQHF.

V and J are TRBV20-1 and TRBJ1-2, with 8 bases aligning to TRBD1. Unmatched junction bases numbered 3, after V lost 6 bases and J lost 3 bases. Per the germline V gene, CDR1 is DFQATT and CDR2 is SNEGSKA (reference sequence). CDR3 length equals 12 residues. The CDR3 reads CSAMTGDYGYTF. CDR3 bases: TGCAGTGCCATGACAGGGGACTATGGCTACACCTTC.

In regard to this clonotype: At one end, the junction sequence differs from germline, possibly due to a read error. V usage is TRBV12-3 or TRBV12-4 and J usage is TRBJ2-7; 10 nucleotides match TRBD1. This CDR3 contains 14 residues. This CDR3 reads CASTSGQGNYVQYF. CDR3 in DNA: TGTGCCAGCACCTCGGGACAGGGGAACTACGTGCAGTACTTC.

The V gene is TRBV11-1, the J gene TRBJ2-1, with TRBD2 matching over 11 bases. Germline V lookup: CDR1 SGHAT, CDR2 FQDESV (reference sequence). CDR3 length equals 18 residues. V lost 3 bases, J lost 0 bases, and 7 bases stayed unmatched. This CDR3 reads CASSFAIAGGSSYNEQFF. The DNA of the CDR3 is TGTGCCAGCAGCTTTGCGATAGCGGGAGGGAGCTCCTACAATGAGCAGTTCTTC.

The gene calls are TRBV12-3 or TRBV12-4 and TRBJ2-3; D uncertain. V lost 5 bases and J lost 4, with 7 bases in between. CDR3 length: 12 amino acids. The CDR3 DNA follows: TGTGCCAGCAGTCAGCACGCAGATACGCAGTATTTT. It encodes CASSQHADTQYF.

The sample holds many counts of this clonotype. The chain employs TRBV20-1 and TRBJ2-7; the match to TRBD1 covers 10 bases. V was clipped by 5 bases and J by 3 bases; unmatched bases: 4. The CDR3 has 13 residues. The germline V gene has CDR1 DFQATT and CDR2 SNEGSKA (reference sequence). The DNA for the CDR3 is TGCAGTGCTGGCCGGGACAGGGGCTACGAGCAGTACTTC. Translated: CSAGRDRGYEQYF.

J is TRBJ2-7 and V is TRBV4-2, with a weak D call TRBD2 (7 bases). V was trimmed by 3 bases and J by 3 bases, leaving 18 bases between them. From germline, CDR1 is LGHNA and CDR2 YNFKEQ. The CDR3 loop spans 16 amino acids. The CDR3 sequence: CASSHSAGGPFYEQYF. DNA for the CDR3: TGTGCCAGCAGCCACAGTGCCGGGGGGCCTTTCTACGAGCAGTACTTC.

This clonotype turned up a few times. The chain is built from TRBV7-9 and TRBJ2-3; 8 bases are a match to TRBD1. The CDR3 extends over 14 amino acids. With 4 bases clipped from V and 5 bases from J, the junction kept 5 bases outside the gene matches. The germline V gene encodes CDR1 SEHNR and CDR2 FQNEAQ (reference sequence). CDR3 sequence (DNA): TGTGCCAGCAGCTCCGGGACAGGAAGAGATACGCAGTATTTT. Translated: CASSSGTGRDTQYF. The entire variable domain, with the rest obtained from reference TRBV7-9 and TRBJ2-3, is as follows: DTGVSQNPRHKITKRGQNVTFRCDPISEHNRLYWYRQTLGQGPEFLTYFQNEAQLEKSRLLSDRFSAERPKGSFSTLEIQRTEQGDSAMYLCASSSGTGRDTQYFGPGTRLTVL.

This clonotype was seen a handful of times. This chain uses TRBV12-3 or TRBV12-4 with TRBJ2-5; D unclear. The CDR3 sequence is 13 residues long. V dropped 7 bases and J dropped 4 bases, with 13 bases sitting between them. In DNA, the CDR3 is TGTGCCAGCACCACGGCGGCAGGAGAGACCCAGTACTTC. This gives the protein CASTTAAGETQYF.

The table lists this clonotype with many counts. J is TRBJ2-1 and V is TRBV7-2; TRBD2 agrees at 13 bases. Germline CDR1 is SGHTA and CDR2 is FQGNSA. This CDR3 is built from 14 residues. V was clipped by 6 bases and J by 8 bases; unmatched bases: 4. CDR3 DNA sequence: TGTGCCAGCAGGAGGACTAGCGGGAGCTATGAGCAGTTCTTC. Protein product: CASRRTSGSYEQFF.

There are a few counts of this clonotype. The chain links TRBV7-8 to TRBJ2-1; a possible D gene is TRBD2 (6 bases). Trimming pared 1 base from V and 10 bases from J, leaving 14 bases between. The CDR3 spans 14 residues. Germline loops: CDR1 SGHVS, CDR2 FQNEAQ. In nucleotides, the CDR3 is TGTGCCAGCAGCTTAGTTCATGGGGACTGGGAGCAGTTCTTC. Protein sequence: CASSLVHGDWEQFF.

The V and J genes are TRBV20-1 and TRBJ2-7; 11 nucleotides align to TRBD2. V shed 4 bases, J shed 8 bases, and the junction held 7 bases outside the gene matches. The CDR3 consists of 13 residues. The germline gives CDR1 DFQATT, CDR2 SNEGSKA (reference sequence). The DNA of the CDR3 is TGCAGTGCTAAGGCTAGCGGGAGGATCAAGCAGTACTTC. Translating it yields CSAKASGRIKQYF.

This clonotype was seen a few times. The chain employs TRBV10-3 and TRBJ2-1; TRBD2 matches 12 bases. V dropped 11 bases and J dropped 8; count of bases not matched to a gene: 16. Germline CDR1 reads ENHRY; CDR2 reads SYGVKD. CDR3 size: 16 residues. The CDR3 protein is CAARDALGLAGHEQFF. Here the CDR3 DNA reads TGTGCCGCCCGCGACGCCCTGGGACTAGCGGGTCATGAGCAGTTCTTC.

There are a few counts of this clonotype. The CDR3: CSVAAGASGELFF. The CDR3 nucleotides read TGCAGCGTTGCTGCGGGGGCCTCCGGGGAGCTGTTTTTT. The chain joins TRBV29-1 to TRBJ2-2; D is possibly TRBD2 (7 bases). The CDR3 length is 13 residues. Trimming cost V 4 bases and J 6 bases, with 12 bases left between them. Per germline, CDR1 SQVTM and CDR2 ANQGSEA.

This clonotype was counted only a few times. This sequence joins TRBV10-3 and TRBJ2-3, with 7 bases fitting TRBD2. This CDR3 has 15 amino acids. Germline CDR1 ENHRY, CDR2 SYGVKD. J gave up 2 bases and V 6 bases, and 8 bases lay outside the gene matches. The CDR3 sequence is CAIRSGLAATDTQYF. The CDR3 region has the DNA TGTGCCATCAGGAGTGGGCTAGCGGCCACAGATACGCAGTATTTT.

This clonotype was recorded a few times. V is TRBV5-1 and J is TRBJ2-7; TRBD2 agrees at 9 bases. V trimming: 1 base; J trimming: 6 bases; junction bases outside the gene matches: 8. Germline V gene lookup returns CDR1 SGHRS and CDR2 YFSETQ. This CDR3 comprises 15 residues. In nucleotides, the CDR3 is TGCGCCAGCAGCTTGATGAGCGGGGGGACGGGCGAGCAGTACTTC. Amino acids: CASSLMSGGTGEQYF.

In its sample, this clonotype was seen many times. The rearrangement joins TRBV18 to TRBJ1-5; D is uncertain. Germline CDR1 reads KGHSH; CDR2 reads LQKENI. V was pared by 3 bases and J by 7 bases, with 10 bases between. CDR3 length: 13 residues. CDR3 in DNA: TGTGCCAGCTCACCTTCGGAGGGACAGCCCCAGCATTTT. Protein product: CASSPSEGQPQHF. The whole variable domain, remainder taken from reference TRBV18 and TRBJ1-5, is NAGVMQNPRHLVRRRGQEARLRCSPMKGHSHVYWYRQLPEEGLKFMVYLQKENIIDESGMPKERFSAEFPKEGPSILRIQQVVRGDSAAYFCASSPSEGQPQHFGDGTRLSIL.

The chain joins TRBV20-1 to TRBJ1-6, with 11 bases matching TRBD1. Germline values: CDR1 DFQATT, CDR2 SNEGSKA (reference sequence). V was pared by 2 bases and J by 7 bases, with 4 bases of the junction left unmatched. CDR3 size: 15 residues. The CDR3 DNA reads as TGCAGTGCTAGATCGGGACAGGGGGGGAATTCACCCCTCCACTTT. Translating gives CSARSGQGGNSPLHF.